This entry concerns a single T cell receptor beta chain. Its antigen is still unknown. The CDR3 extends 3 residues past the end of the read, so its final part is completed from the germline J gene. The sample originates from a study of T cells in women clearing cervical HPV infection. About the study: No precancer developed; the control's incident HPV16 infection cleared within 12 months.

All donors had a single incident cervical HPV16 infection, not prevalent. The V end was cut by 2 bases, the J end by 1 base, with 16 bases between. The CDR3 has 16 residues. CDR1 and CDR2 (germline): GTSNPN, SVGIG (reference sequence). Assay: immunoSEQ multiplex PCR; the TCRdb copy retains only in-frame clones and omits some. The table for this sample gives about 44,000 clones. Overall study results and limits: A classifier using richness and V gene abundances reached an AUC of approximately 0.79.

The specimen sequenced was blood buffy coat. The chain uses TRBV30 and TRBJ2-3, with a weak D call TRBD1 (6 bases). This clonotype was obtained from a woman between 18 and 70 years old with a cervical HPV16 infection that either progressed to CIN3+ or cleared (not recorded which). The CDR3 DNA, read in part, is TGTGCCTGGAGTCTAAACGACAGGAGAGGCACAGATACG. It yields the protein CAWSLNDRRGTDT. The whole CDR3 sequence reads CAWSLNDRRGTDTQYF.